A selection of T cell receptor beta chains follows, all from one sample in a study of CXCR3-negative and CXCR3-positive naive CD8 T cells. TCRdb re-analyzed the 5' RACE reads; it lists each CDR3 protein once, without DNA. The data show fewer than 95,000 distinct CDR3 sequences, and the top ten clones hold 1.7%. The sample taken for sequencing was naive CXCR3- CD8+ T cells from blood. These receptors were obtained from a human donor in good health. Some clones in this sample may be carry-over from other donors' samples. Both conserved end residues are part of each CDR3. Part of the rows lack a size; the others show once, few, many or a class for expanded clones.

CDR3: CASSTTSGATQYF
size: -
V: TRBV9
J: TRBJ2-5

CDR3: CASPRRGFSPETQYF
size: -
V: TRBV23-1
J: TRBJ2-5

CDR3: CAIPSGKSYNEQFF
size: -
V: TRBV13
J: TRBJ2-1

CDR3: CASSLVRSSVYEQYF
size: -
V: TRBV7-2
J: TRBJ2-7

CDR3: CSARDPTRWETQYF
size: -
V: TRBV20-1
J: TRBJ2-5

CDR3: CASSTPGGPSEQYF
size: -
V: TRBV7-9
J: TRBJ2-7

CDR3: CASRSTATTGLAGGQSTDTQYF
size: -
V: TRBV28
J: TRBJ2-3

CDR3: CATSTSGGGIQYF
size: -
V: TRBV15
J: TRBJ2-4

CDR3: CSVGGLAEETQYF
size: -
V: TRBV29-1
J: TRBJ2-5

CDR3: CASSNNYNEQFF
size: -
V: TRBV6-5
J: TRBJ2-1

CDR3: CASSLALGRTGELFF
size: -
V: TRBV5-5
J: TRBJ2-2

CDR3: CASSLEGSGNEQFF
size: -
V: TRBV5-1
J: TRBJ2-1

CDR3: CASSLVWGQGGEQYF
size: -
V: TRBV5-6
J: TRBJ2-7

CDR3: CASSSIRDRGPYEQYF
size: -
V: TRBV6-2/TRBV6-3
J: TRBJ2-7

CDR3: CASSLEGTGRRETQYF
size: -
V: TRBV7-8
J: TRBJ2-5

CDR3: CASSDSPGGGREQFF
size: -
V: TRBV6-4
J: TRBJ2-1

CDR3: CASSQPGENTGELFF
size: -
V: TRBV3-1
J: TRBJ2-2

CDR3: CASSQASLGTEAFF
size: -
V: TRBV3-1
J: TRBJ1-1

CDR3: CASSLGAGGPSYPDTQYF
size: -
V: TRBV7-7
J: TRBJ2-3

CDR3: CASSLRQGPYNEQFF
size: -
V: TRBV7-9
J: TRBJ2-1

CDR3: CASSSHRDRGIEFYEQYF
size: -
V: TRBV7-2
J: TRBJ2-7

CDR3: CATSRVGGASRNEQFF
size: -
V: TRBV15
J: TRBJ2-1

CDR3: CASSLAAGKPYEQYF
size: -
V: TRBV5-1
J: TRBJ2-7

CDR3: CASSLVFDSTDTQYF
size: medium-sized
V: TRBV5-1
J: TRBJ2-3

CDR3: CASSPRGTSTRVDNEQFF
size: -
V: TRBV9
J: TRBJ2-1

CDR3: CASSPQAGVGTEKGYTF
size: -
V: TRBV7-9
J: TRBJ1-2

CDR3: CASSSRGSPYEQYF
size: -
V: TRBV28
J: TRBJ2-7

CDR3: CASSPKPSDKPLKGETQYF
size: -
V: TRBV7-9
J: TRBJ2-5

CDR3: CASSLLLRTASTDTQYF
size: -
V: TRBV28
J: TRBJ2-3

CDR3: CSVDSYGLTGTSGVKETQYF
size: -
V: TRBV29-1
J: TRBJ2-5

CDR3: CASATPEALSYNEQFF
size: -
V: TRBV28
J: TRBJ2-1

CDR3: CASSFGTEQYF
size: -
V: TRBV6-5
J: TRBJ2-7

CDR3: CASSPSSTDTQYF
size: -
V: TRBV5-1
J: TRBJ2-3

CDR3: CASSQDLGGPYNEQFF
size: -
V: TRBV4-1
J: TRBJ2-1

CDR3: CASSEGGQVPTGANVLTF
size: -
V: TRBV2
J: TRBJ2-6

CDR3: CATSREGGLEYEQYF
size: -
V: TRBV15
J: TRBJ2-7

CDR3: CASSIGGAEAYEQYF
size: -
V: TRBV19
J: TRBJ2-7

CDR3: CASKQAGTGSFYEQYF
size: -
V: TRBV6-6
J: TRBJ2-7

CDR3: CASSDSGPGGNSPLHF
size: -
V: TRBV6-4
J: TRBJ1-6

CDR3: CASSAWDSLETQYF
size: -
V: TRBV7-8
J: TRBJ2-5

CDR3: CSAPRPREPRDEQYF
size: -
V: TRBV20-1
J: TRBJ2-7

CDR3: CASSEFYGSKAFF
size: -
V: TRBV10-1
J: TRBJ1-1

CDR3: CASSVGGGSGEQFF
size: -
V: TRBV9
J: TRBJ2-1

CDR3: CASSGRTDEQYF
size: -
V: TRBV6-1
J: TRBJ2-7

CDR3: CASSHTIQGEGETQYF
size: -
V: TRBV4-2
J: TRBJ2-5

CDR3: CSASRGNGYTF
size: -
V: TRBV20-1
J: TRBJ1-2

CDR3: CAISESGTGNTEAFF
size: -
V: TRBV10-3
J: TRBJ1-1

CDR3: CASVATVAWTEAFF
size: -
V: TRBV7-9
J: TRBJ1-1

CDR3: CSAPDIVSSYNEQFF
size: -
V: TRBV20-1
J: TRBJ2-1

CDR3: CASSTDDRASGNTIYF
size: -
V: TRBV19
J: TRBJ1-3

CDR3: CASSPPRDSGDTQYF
size: -
V: TRBV7-9
J: TRBJ2-5

CDR3: CASSPPRTGARTDTQYF
size: -
V: TRBV7-6
J: TRBJ2-3

CDR3: CSATRTLRDEQYF
size: -
V: TRBV20-1
J: TRBJ2-7

CDR3: CSVLRGGGNEQFF
size: -
V: TRBV29-1
J: TRBJ2-1